Shown below are 2 T cell receptor beta chains from a single sample sequenced in a study of blood T cell repertoires in COVID-19. Generated by immunoSEQ multiplex PCR, the TCRdb table keeps only in-frame clones and is missing some. Of tens of thousands of clones listed, more than 70% are singletons. The sample comprised peripheral blood. These receptors all stem from a man between 45 and 60 years old with COVID-19, enrolled during active disease.

The chain carries TRBV6-6 and TRBJ1-5; the match to TRBD1 covers 7 bases. J lost 1 base, V lost 6 bases, and 9 bases had no gene match. The germline V gene encodes CDR1 MNHNY and CDR2 SVGAGI (reference sequence). This CDR3 spans 16 amino acids. The CDR3 is CASSYQQGMSNQPQHF. CDR3 nucleotide sequence: TGTGCCAGCAGCTACCAACAGGGGATGAGCAATCAGCCCCAGCATTTT.

V usage is TRBV6-2 or TRBV6-3 and J usage is TRBJ1-2; 7 bases fit TRBD1. Germline V gene sequence: CDR1 MNHEY, CDR2 SVGEGT. CDR3 length equals 15 residues. The V gene end was trimmed by 5 bases and the J gene end by 6 bases; junction bases not matched to a gene: 12. The CDR3 coding sequence is TGTGCCAGCAGTCGTCCGAGACAGGGAGACGATGGCTACACCTTC. Translated: CASSRPRQGDDGYTF.